The entry below gives a single T cell receptor beta chain sequence along with its context. Its specificity is unknown. This entry belongs to a study of cytomegalovirus exposure and HLA in healthy donors. General observations from the study: A missense variant in DCLRE1C was later tied to TCR beta V- and J-gene trimming.

V gave up 5 bases and J gave up 1 base, with 12 bases separating them. The CDR3 has 14 amino acids. CDR1 and CDR2 (germline): SGHTS, YDEGEE. Use of 60 Vbeta and 13 Jbeta primers characterized the PCR. The table came from immunoSEQ multiplex PCR; TCRdb's copy has only in-frame clones and leaves some out. This sample contains under 200,000 clones. The source of this sequence is a woman under 30 in good health and CMV-seropositive. The sequenced sample was PBMCs. The chain links TRBV5-8 to TRBJ1-1; no clear D gene. The CDR3: CASSDAGRNTEAFF. CDR3 in DNA: TGTGCCAGCAGTGACGCCGGGAGGAACACTGAAGCTTTCTTT.